This note documents a single T cell receptor beta chain sequence. Looked up from germline, CDR1 is SEHNR and CDR2 is FQNEAQ (reference sequence). This CDR3 has 17 amino acids. V trimming: 5 bases; J trimming: 7 bases; junction bases outside the gene matches: 14. Participant reports of clinical history set cohort assignment. Recovery meant two consecutive negative NP/OP PCR tests, professional clearance, or resolved symptoms. The data originate from a study of blood T cell repertoires in COVID-19. The overall study: T cells, B-cell-depleted T cells, or PBMCs supplied cDNA or gDNA.

In the original workflow: Amplifying reference gene primers gave estimates of nucleated cell counts. Sequencing was performed with immunoSEQ multiplex PCR; in TCRdb, only in-frame clones are kept and a portion is missing. V, J and clone size are those of that table, while D and trimming were read from the DNA. The data hold about 140,000 clones, with 75% to 80% observed a single time. Sequencing input: PBMCs or T cells enriched from blood (not recorded which). The rearrangement joins TRBV7-9 to TRBJ2-5, with 12 bases identical to TRBD2. The TCR sequence derives from a woman aged 45-59 years who had recovered from COVID-19. DNA for the CDR3: TGTGCCAGCAGCCCACCTACTAGCGGGAGGCCCCTTGGGACCCAGTACTTC. Its protein is CASSPPTSGRPLGTQYF. Drawing the rest from reference TRBV7-9 and TRBJ2-5, the complete variable domain is DTGVSQNPRHKITKRGQNVTFRCDPISEHNRLYWYRQTLGQGPEFLTYFQNEAQLEKSRLLSDRFSAERPKGSFSTLEIQRTEQGDSAMYLCASSPPTSGRPLGTQYFGPGTRLLVL.